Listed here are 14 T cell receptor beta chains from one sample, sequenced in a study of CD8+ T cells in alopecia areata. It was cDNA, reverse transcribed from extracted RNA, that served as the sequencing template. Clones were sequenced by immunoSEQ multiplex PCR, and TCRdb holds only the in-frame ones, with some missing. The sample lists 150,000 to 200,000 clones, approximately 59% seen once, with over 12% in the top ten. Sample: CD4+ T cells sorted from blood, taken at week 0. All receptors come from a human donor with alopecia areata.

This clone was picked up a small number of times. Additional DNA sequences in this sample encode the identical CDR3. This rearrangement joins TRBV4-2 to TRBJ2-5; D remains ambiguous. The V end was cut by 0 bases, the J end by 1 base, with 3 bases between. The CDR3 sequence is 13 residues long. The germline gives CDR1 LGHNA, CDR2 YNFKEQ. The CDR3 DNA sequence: TGTGCCAGCAGCCAAGAGGTCCAAGAGACCCAGTACTTC. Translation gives CASSQEVQETQYF.

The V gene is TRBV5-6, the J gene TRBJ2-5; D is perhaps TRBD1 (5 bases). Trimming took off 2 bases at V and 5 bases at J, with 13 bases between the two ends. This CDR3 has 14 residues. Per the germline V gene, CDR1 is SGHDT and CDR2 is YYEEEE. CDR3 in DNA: TGTGCCAGCAGCTTAGGGGCTTCTCAGGAGACCCAGTACTTC. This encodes CASSLGASQETQYF.

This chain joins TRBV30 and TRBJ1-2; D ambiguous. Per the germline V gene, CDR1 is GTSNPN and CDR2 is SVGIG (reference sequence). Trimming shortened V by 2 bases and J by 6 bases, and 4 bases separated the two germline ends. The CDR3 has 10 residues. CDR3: CAWSTDGYTF. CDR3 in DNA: TGTGCCTGGAGTACGGATGGCTACACCTTC.

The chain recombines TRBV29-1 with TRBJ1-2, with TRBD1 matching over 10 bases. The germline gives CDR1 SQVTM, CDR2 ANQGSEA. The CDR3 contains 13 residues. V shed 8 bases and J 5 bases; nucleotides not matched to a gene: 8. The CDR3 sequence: CSTEGQGLYGYTF. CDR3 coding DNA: TGCAGCACCGAGGGACAGGGGCTATATGGCTACACCTTC.

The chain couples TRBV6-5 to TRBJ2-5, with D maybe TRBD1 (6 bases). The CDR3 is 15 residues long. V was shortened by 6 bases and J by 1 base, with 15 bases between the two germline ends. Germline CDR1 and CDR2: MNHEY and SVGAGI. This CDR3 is CASRRTGTTQETQYF. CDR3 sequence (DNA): TGTGCCAGCAGACGCACCGGGACAACCCAAGAGACCCAGTACTTC.

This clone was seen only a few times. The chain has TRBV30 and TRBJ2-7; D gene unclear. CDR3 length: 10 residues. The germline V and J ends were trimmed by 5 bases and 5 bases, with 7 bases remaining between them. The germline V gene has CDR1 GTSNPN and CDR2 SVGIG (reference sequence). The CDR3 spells CAWGTHEQYF. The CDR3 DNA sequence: TGTGCCTGGGGTACGCACGAGCAGTACTTC. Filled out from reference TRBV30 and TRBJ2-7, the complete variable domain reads SQTIHQWPATLVQPVGSPLSLECTVEGTSNPNLYWYRQAAGRGLQLLFYSVGIGQISSEVPQNLSASRPQDRQFILSSKKLLLSDSGFYLCAWGTHEQYFGPGTRLTVT.

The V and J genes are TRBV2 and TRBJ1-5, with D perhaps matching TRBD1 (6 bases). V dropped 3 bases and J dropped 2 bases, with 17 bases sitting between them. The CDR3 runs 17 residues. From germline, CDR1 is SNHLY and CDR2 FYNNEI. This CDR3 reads CASSEGWGAQGNQPQHF. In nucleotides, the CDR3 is TGTGCCAGCAGTGAGGGATGGGGGGCGCAGGGCAATCAGCCCCAGCATTTT.

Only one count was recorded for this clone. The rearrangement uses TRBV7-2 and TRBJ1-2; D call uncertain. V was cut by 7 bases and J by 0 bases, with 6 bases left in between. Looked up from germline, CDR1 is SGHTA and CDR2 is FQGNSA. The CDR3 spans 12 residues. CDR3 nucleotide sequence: TGTGCCAGCACCAGAACTAACTATGGCTACACCTTC. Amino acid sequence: CASTRTNYGYTF.

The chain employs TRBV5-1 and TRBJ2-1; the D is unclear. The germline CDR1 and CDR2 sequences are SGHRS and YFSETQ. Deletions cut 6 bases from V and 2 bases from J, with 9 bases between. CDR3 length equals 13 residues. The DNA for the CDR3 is TGCGCCAGCACGCTAGGTGCCTACAATGAGCAGTTCTTC. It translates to CASTLGAYNEQFF.

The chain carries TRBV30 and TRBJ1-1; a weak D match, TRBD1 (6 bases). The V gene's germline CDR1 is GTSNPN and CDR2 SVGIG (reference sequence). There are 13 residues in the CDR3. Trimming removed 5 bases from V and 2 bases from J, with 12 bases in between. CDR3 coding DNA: TGTGCCTGGGGCAGGGGAAGCAACACTGAAGCTTTCTTT. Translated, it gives CAWGRGSNTEAFF.

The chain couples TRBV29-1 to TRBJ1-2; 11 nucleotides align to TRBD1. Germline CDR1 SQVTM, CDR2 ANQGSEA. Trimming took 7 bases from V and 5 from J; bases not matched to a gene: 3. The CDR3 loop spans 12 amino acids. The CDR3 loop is CSGGQGAYGYTF. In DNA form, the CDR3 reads TGCAGCGGAGGACAGGGGGCTTATGGCTACACCTTC. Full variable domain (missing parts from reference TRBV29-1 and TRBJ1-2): SAVISQKPSRDICQRGTSLTIQCQVDSQVTMMFWYRQQPGQSLTLIATANQGSEATYESGFVIDKFPISRPNLTFSTLTVSNMSPEDSSIYLCSGGQGAYGYTFGSGTRLTVV.

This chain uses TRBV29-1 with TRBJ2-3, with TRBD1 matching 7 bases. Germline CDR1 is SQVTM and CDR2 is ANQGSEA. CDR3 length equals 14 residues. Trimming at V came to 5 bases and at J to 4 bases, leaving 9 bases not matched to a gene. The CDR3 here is CSVSQGTVADTQYF. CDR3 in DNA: TGCAGCGTTTCACAGGGGACGGTAGCAGATACGCAGTATTTT.

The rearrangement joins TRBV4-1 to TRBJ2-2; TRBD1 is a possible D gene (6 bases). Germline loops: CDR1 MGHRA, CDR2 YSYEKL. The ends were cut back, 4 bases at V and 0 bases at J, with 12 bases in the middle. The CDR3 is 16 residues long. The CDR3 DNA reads TGCGCCAGCAGCCGCCGTACAGGGACGAACACCGGGGAGCTGTTTTTT. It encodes CASSRRTGTNTGELFF.

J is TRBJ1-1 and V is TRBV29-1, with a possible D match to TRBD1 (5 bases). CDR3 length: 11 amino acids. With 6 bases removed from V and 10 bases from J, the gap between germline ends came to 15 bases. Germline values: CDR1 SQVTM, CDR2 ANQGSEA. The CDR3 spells CSVARTGGAFF. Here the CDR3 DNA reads TGCAGCGTAGCGCGAACAGGAGGAGCTTTCTTT.